Here is one TCR beta chain with its context. Antigen specificity is unknown. Profiling relied on immunoSEQ multiplex PCR, and the TCRdb table lists in-frame clones only, not all of them. The sample consists of around 100,000 clones, roughly 90% of them appearing once. This entry belongs to a study of T cell responses to AZD1222 COVID-19 vaccine. Overall study context: Whether given at about 4 or about 12 weeks, second doses were pooled.

Study observations and caveats: Vaccination with two AZD1222 doses was followed by a rise in Spike-specific TCR breadth and depth. Regions left unmutated in variants are reportedly the target of nearly half of spike-specific TCRs.

CDR1 and CDR2 from the germline V gene are MNHEY and SVGEGT. After removal of 2 bases from V and 6 bases from J, the junction contained 10 bases not matched to a gene. The CDR3 has 18 residues. This receptor was obtained from an adult in good health. Sequencing was performed on peripheral blood, taken on day 0 of AZD1222 vaccination. The V and J genes are TRBV6-2 or TRBV6-3 and TRBJ2-7; 16 bases are a match to TRBD2. The CDR3 is CASSYKLGTSGRAREQYF. The CDR3, as DNA: TGTGCCAGCAGTTACAAGCTCGGGACTAGCGGGAGGGCTCGCGAGCAGTACTTC.